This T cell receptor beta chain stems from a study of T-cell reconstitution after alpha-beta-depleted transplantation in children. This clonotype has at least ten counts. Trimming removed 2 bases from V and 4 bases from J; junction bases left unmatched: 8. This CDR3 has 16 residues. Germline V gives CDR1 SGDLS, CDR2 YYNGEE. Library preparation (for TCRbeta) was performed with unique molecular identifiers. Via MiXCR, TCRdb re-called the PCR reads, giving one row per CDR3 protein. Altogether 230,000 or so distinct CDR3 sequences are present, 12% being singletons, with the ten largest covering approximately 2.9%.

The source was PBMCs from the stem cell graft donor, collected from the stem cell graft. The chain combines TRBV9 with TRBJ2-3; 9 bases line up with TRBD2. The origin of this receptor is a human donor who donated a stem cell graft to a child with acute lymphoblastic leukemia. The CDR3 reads CASSVKSGRPADTQYF. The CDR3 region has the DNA TGTGCCAGCAGCGTCAAGAGCGGGAGGCCCGCAGATACGCAGTATTTT.